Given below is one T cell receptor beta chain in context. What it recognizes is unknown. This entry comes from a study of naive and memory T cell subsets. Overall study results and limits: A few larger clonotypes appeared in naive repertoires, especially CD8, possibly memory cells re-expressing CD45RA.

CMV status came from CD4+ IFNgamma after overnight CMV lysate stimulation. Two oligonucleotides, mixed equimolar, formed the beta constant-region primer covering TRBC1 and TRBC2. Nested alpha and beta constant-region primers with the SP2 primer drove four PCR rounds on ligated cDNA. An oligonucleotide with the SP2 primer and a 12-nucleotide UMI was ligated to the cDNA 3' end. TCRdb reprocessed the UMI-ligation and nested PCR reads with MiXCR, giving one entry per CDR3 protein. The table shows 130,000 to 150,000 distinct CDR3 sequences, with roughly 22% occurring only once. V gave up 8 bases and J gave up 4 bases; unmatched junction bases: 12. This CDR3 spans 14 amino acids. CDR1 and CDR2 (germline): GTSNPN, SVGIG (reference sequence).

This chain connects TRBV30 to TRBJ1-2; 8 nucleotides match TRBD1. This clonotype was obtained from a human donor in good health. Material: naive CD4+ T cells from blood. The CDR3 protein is CAGAGQGLFYGYTF. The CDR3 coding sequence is TGTGCCGGCGCAGGACAGGGTCTCTTCTATGGCTACACCTTC.